This T cell receptor (beta chain) was captured in a study of T cells in localized non-small cell lung cancer. Measured with immunoSEQ multiplex PCR; TCRdb has only the in-frame clones, and not every one. The sample yields 13,000 or so clones, about 28% seen once. Study outcomes and limitations: Elevated blood T cell density was associated with longer overall survival. In adjacent lung appeared a median 57 of the top 100 tumor clones.

As for this clone: What it recognizes is unknown.

CDR3 length equals 15 residues. Germline values: CDR1 MGHDK, CDR2 SYGVNS. Trimming shortened V by 3 bases and J by 9 bases, and 20 bases separated the two germline ends. Source: lung tumor tissue, taken before any cancer treatment. This clonotype was obtained from a female donor older than 55 with stage I lung adenocarcinoma. V usage is TRBV25-1 and J usage is TRBJ2-5; D might be TRBD1 (6 bases). CDR3 protein: CASSDSRGVTWAQYF. CDR3 nucleotides: TGTGCCAGCAGTGATAGCAGGGGAGTAACATGGGCCCAGTACTTC.